This TCR beta chain was captured by sequencing in a study of spatial heterogeneity in lung cancer. Study in general: Sequence detection consistently recorded a greater number of beta-chain than alpha-chain sequences. For the average unique TCR and UMI combination, more than 9.5 occurrences appeared in raw reads.

As to time point: sample taken at primary tumor resection. This clonotype was seen at least ten times. TCRdb reprocessed the 5' RACE reads via MiXCR and lists one record per CDR3 protein. The sample shows around 10,000 distinct CDR3 sequences, 3.7% of them seen only once. The V end lost 5 bases, the J end lost 4 bases, and 15 bases lay between the germline ends. CDR3 length: 15 amino acids. Germline V CDR1 and CDR2: SGHAT, FQNNGV. J is TRBJ2-1 and V is TRBV11-2; D may be TRBD1 (6 bases). This specimen consisted of PBMCs, obtained at surgery. The receptor was isolated from a female donor with early-stage non-small cell lung cancer. This CDR3 is CASSLQGGPYNEQFF. Here the CDR3 DNA reads TGTGCCAGCAGCCTACAGGGTGGTCCTTACAATGAGCAGTTCTTC.